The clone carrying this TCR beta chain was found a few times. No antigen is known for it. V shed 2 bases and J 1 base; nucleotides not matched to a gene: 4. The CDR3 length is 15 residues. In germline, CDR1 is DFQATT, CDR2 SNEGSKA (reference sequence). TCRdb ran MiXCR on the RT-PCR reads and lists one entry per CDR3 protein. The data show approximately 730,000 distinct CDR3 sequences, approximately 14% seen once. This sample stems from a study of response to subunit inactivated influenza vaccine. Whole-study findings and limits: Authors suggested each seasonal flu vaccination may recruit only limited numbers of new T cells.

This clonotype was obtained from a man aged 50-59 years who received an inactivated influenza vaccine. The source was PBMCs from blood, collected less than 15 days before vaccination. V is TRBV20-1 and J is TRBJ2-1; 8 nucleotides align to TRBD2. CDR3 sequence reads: CSARPLAGSYNEQFF. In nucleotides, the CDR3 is TGCAGTGCTAGACCCCTAGCGGGTTCCTACAATGAGCAGTTCTTC.